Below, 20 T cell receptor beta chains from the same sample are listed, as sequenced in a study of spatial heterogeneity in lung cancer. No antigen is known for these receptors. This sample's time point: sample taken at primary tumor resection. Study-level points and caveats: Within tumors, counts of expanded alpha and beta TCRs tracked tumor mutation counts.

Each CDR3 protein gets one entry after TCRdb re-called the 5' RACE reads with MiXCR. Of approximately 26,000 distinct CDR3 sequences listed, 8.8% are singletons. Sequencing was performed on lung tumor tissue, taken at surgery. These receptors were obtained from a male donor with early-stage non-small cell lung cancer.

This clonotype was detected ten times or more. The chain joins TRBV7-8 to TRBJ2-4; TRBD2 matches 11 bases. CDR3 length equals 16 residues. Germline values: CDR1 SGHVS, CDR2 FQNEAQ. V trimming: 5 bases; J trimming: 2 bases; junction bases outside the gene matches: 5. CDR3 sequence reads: CASSTGTSGTKNIQYF. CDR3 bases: TGTGCCAGCAGCACCGGGACTAGCGGTACCAAAAACATTCAGTACTTC.

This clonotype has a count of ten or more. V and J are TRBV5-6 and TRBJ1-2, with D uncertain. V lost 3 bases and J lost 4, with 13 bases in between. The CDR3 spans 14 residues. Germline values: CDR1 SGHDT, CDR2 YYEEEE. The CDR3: CASSSVGGGYGYTF. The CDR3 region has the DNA TGTGCCAGCAGCTCCGTGGGCGGTGGCTATGGCTACACCTTC.

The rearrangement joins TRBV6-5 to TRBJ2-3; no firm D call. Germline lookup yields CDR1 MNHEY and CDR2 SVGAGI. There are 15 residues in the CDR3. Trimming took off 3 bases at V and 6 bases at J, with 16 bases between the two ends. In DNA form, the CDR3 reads TGTGCCAGCAGTTATGGGTCTCTTCGGGCGGATACGCAGTATTTT. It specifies CASSYGSLRADTQYF.

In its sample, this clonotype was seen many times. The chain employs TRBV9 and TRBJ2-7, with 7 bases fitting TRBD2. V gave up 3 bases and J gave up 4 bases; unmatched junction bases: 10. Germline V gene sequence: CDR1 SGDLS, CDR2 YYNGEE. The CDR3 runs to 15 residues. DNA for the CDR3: TGTGCCAGCAGCGCCGCTGAGGCGGGGGTATACGAGCAGTACTTC. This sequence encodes CASSAAEAGVYEQYF.

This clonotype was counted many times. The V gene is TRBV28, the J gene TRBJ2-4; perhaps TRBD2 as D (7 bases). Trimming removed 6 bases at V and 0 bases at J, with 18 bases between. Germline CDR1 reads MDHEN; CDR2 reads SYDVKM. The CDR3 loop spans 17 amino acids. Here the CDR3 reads CASSPRAGAEAKNIQYF. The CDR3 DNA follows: TGTGCCAGCAGCCCGAGGGCGGGGGCGGAAGCCAAAAACATTCAGTACTTC.

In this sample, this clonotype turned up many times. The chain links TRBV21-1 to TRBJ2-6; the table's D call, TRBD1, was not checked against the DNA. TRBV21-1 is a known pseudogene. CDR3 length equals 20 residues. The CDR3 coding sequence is TGTGCCAGCAGCAAAGCTTCGGGACAGCCCTTTTTTTCTGGGGCCAACGTCCTGACTTTC. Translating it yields CASSKASGQPFFSGANVLTF.

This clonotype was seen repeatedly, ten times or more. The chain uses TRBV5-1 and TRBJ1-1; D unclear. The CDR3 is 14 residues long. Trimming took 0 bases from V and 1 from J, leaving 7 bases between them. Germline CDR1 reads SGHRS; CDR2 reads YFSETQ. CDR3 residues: CASSLADGNTEAFF. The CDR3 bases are TGCGCCAGCAGCTTGGCAGACGGGAACACTGAAGCTTTCTTT.

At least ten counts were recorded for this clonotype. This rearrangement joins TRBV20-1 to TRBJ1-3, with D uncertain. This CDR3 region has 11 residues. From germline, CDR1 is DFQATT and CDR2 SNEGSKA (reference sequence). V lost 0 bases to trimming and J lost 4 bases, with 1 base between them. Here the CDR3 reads CSAREGNTIYF. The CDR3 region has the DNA TGCAGTGCTAGAGAGGGAAACACCATATATTTT.

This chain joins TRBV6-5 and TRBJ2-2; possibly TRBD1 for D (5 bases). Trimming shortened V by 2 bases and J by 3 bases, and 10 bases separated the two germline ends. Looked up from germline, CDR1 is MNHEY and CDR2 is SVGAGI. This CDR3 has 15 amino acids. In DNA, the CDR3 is TGTGCCAGCAGTTACGTAGGGGTGGACACCGGGGAGCTGTTTTTT. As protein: CASSYVGVDTGELFF.

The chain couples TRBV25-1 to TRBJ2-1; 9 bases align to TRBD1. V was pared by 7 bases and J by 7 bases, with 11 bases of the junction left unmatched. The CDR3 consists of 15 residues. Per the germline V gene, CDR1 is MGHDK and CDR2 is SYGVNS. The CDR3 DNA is TGTGCCAGCAATCCCTCCGGGACAGGGTGGAATGAGCAGTTCTTC. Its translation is CASNPSGTGWNEQFF.

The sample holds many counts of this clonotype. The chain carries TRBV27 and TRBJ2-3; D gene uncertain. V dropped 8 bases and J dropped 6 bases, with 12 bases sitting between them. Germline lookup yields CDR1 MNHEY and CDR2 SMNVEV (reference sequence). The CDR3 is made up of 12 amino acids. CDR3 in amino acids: CASALGQDTQYF. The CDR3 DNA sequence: TGTGCCAGCGCCCTGGGCCAGGATACGCAGTATTTT.

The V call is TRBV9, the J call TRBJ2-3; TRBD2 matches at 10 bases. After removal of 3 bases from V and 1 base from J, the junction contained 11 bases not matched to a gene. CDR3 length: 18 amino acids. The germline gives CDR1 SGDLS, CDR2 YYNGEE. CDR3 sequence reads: CASSASGGATWGTDTQYF. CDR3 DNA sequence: TGTGCCAGCAGCGCAAGCGGGGGGGCCACCTGGGGCACAGATACGCAGTATTTT.

The CDR3 reads CSARRGGFSYEQYF. In DNA form, the CDR3 reads TGCAGTGCCCGAAGGGGAGGGTTCTCCTACGAGCAGTACTTC. The V and J genes are TRBV20-1 and TRBJ2-7; 7 bases map to TRBD2. This CDR3 is 14 amino acids long. Germline CDR1 reads DFQATT; CDR2 reads SNEGSKA (reference sequence). Trimming cost V 6 bases and J 0 bases; bases outside gene matches: 8.

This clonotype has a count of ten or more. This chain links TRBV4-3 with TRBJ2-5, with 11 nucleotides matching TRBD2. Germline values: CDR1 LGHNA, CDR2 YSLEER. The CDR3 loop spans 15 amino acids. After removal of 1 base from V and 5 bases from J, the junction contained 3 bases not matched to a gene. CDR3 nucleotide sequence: TGCGCCAGCAGCCAAGGCGGACTAGCGGGTGAGACCCAGTACTTC. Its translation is CASSQGGLAGETQYF.

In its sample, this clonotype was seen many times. The CDR3 DNA reads as TGTGCCAGCAGTTATTCTTTCCGCACCGCCTACAATGAGCAGTTCTTC. It translates to CASSYSFRTAYNEQFF. The chain uses TRBV6-5 and TRBJ2-1; no clear D gene. V lost 3 bases, J lost 2 bases, and 14 bases lay in between. Germline assignment: CDR1 MNHEY and CDR2 SVGAGI. This CDR3 has 16 residues.

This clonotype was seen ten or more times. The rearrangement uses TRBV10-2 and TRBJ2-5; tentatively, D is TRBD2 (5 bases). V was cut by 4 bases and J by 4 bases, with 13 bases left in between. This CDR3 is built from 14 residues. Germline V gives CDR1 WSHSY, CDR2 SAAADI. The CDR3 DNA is TGCGCCAGCAGTGTCCCGGGGTTTGTAGAGACCCAGTACTTC. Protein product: CASSVPGFVETQYF.

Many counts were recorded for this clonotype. CDR3 sequence: CSARPSSNTGELFF. CDR3 DNA: TGCAGTGCTAGGCCCAGTTCGAACACCGGGGAGCTGTTTTTT. The V call is TRBV20-1, the J call TRBJ2-2; D is uncertain. V dropped 3 bases and J dropped 0 bases, with 8 bases sitting between them. The CDR3 totals 14 residues. CDR1 and CDR2 (germline): DFQATT, SNEGSKA (reference sequence).

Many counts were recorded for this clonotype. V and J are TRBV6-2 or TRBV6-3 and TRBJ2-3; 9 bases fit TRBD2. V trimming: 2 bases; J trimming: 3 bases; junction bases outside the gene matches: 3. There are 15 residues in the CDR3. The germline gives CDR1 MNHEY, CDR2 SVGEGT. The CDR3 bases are TGTGCCAGCAGTTACGTGAGCGGGAGGACAGATACGCAGTATTTT. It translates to CASSYVSGRTDTQYF.

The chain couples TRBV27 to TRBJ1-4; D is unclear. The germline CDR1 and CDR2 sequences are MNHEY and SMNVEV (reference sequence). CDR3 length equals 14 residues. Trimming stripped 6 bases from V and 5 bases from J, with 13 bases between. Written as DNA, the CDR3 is TGTGCCAGCAGCCCCTGGGCCTCGAATGAAAAACTGTTTTTT. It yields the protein CASSPWASNEKLFF.

The CDR3 is CASFPGLAGGEQFF. The CDR3 nucleotides read TGTGCCAGCTTCCCAGGGCTAGCGGGAGGTGAGCAGTTCTTC. This rearrangement joins TRBV2 to TRBJ2-1; 11 positions match TRBD2. The junction had 9 bases not matched to a gene; V was cut back by 8 bases and J by 9 bases. The CDR3 has 14 amino acids. Germline V gene data show CDR1 as SNHLY and CDR2 as FYNNEI.